This TCR beta chain was sequenced in a study of blood T cell repertoires in COVID-19. Overall study context: The study drew acute and convalescent COVID-19 samples from the United States, Italy and Spain. T cells, B-cell-depleted T cells, or PBMCs supplied cDNA or gDNA.

As handled by the study authors: Scientists estimated how many nucleated cells there were by amplifying reference gene primers. Clones were read by immunoSEQ multiplex PCR, and TCRdb kept only the in-frame ones, dropping some. V and J calls and clone size are as listed in that table; D and trimming were resolved from the DNA. Among 150,000 to 200,000 clones listed, approximately 90% were seen once. During active infection, Seattle patients enrolled and were then monitored through disease. CDR3 size: 16 residues. Losses at the gene ends were 2 bases for V and 1 base for J; bases not matched to a gene: 5. Germline values: CDR1 KGHSH, CDR2 LQKENI.

Sample: peripheral blood. This chain links TRBV18 with TRBJ2-7, with 10 nucleotides matching TRBD1. The TCR comes from a man younger than 45 with COVID-19, enrolled during active disease. The CDR3 reads CASSPISGQGSYEQYF. The CDR3 DNA follows: TGTGCCAGCTCACCAATCTCGGGACAGGGGTCCTACGAGCAGTACTTC.